The clone carrying this TCR beta chain was detected a few times. Antigen specificity is unknown. The data are from a study of blood T cells in healthy people across ages. The wider study: When template switching was applied, about one barcoded beta molecule was captured per two T cells. General study findings and limits: With donor CMV status unknown, expanded clonotype changes were possibly confounded.

The second PCR ran roughly 6 to 11 cycles with a sample-barcoded 5' primer and J-beta primers. Each CDR3 protein gets one entry after TCRdb re-called the 5' RACE reads with MiXCR. The sample gives 660,000 or so distinct CDR3 sequences, around three fifths of which show up once; 30% to 40% is in the top ten. The clonotype originates from a man aged 55 to 70 in good health. The sequencing sample was made of blood.

The chain's CDR3 is CASSSTGVVGQETQYF. CDR3 DNA: TGTGCCAGCAGCTCGACAGGGGTTGTCGGCCAAGAGACCCAGTACTTC. The chain employs TRBV5-6 and TRBJ2-5, with 8 bases lining up with TRBD1. Trimming cost V 3 bases and J 1 base; bases outside gene matches: 8. Germline V gene data show CDR1 as SGHDT and CDR2 as YYEEEE. This CDR3 contains 16 residues.